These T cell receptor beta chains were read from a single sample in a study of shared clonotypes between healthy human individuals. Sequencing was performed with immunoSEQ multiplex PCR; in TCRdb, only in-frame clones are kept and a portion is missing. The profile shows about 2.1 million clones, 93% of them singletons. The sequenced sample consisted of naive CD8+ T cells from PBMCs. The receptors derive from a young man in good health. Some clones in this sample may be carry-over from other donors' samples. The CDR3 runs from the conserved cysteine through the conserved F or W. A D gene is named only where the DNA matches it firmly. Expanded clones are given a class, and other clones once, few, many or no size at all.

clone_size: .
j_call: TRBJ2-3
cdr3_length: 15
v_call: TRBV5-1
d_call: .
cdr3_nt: TGCGCCAGCAGCTTGAGGGTCGGGGGCACAGATACGCAGTATTTT
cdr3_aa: CASSLRVGGTDTQYF

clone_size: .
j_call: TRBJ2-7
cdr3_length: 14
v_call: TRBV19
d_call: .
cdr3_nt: TGTGCCAGTATGGGACATTTGGACTCCTACGAGCAGTACTTC
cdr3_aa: CASMGHLDSYEQYF

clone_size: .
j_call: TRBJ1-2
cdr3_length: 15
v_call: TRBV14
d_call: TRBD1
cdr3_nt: TGTGCCAGCAGCTACAACAGGGGACCTCCCCTGGGCTACACCTTC
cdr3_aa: CASSYNRGPPLGYTF

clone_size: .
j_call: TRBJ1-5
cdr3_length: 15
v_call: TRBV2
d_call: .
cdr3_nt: TGTGCCAGCAGCCGCCGAGGGGCCCCCAATCAGCCCCAGCATTTT
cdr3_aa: CASSRRGAPNQPQHF

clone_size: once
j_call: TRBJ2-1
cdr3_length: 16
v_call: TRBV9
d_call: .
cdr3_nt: TGTGCCAGCAGCGTCACTCCGGGACCGCAGAACAATGAGCAGTTCTTC
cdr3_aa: CASSVTPGPQNNEQFF

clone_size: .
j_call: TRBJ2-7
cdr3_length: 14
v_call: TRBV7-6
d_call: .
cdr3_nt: TGTGCCAGCAGCACCAGGGTGAACGGTTACGAGCAGTACTTC
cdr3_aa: CASSTRVNGYEQYF

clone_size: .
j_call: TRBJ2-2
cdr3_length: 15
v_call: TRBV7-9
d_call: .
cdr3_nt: TGTGCCAGCAGCTCCCCAGACCCGTTTACCGGGGAGCTGTTTTTT
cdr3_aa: CASSSPDPFTGELFF

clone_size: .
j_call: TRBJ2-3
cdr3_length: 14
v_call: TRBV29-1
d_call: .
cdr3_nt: TGCAGCGTCGCCGGGACACCCTACACAGATACGCAGTATTTT
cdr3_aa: CSVAGTPYTDTQYF

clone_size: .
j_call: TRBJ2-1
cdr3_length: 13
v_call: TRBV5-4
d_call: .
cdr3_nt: TGTGCCAGCAGCTCGAAGACCTCTAATGAGCAGTTCTTC
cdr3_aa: CASSSKTSNEQFF

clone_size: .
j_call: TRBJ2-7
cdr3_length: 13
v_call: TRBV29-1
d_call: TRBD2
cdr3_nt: TGCAGCGTCCTTAGCGGGAGTGACTACGAGCAGTACTTC
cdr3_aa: CSVLSGSDYEQYF

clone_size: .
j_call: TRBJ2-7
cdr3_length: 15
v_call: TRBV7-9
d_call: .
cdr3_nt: TGTGCCAGCAGCTCCCCCCCGCAGGGGCCCTACGAGCAGTACTTC
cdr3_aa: CASSSPPQGPYEQYF

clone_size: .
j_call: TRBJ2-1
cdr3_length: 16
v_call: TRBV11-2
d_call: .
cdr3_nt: TGTGCCAGCAGCTTAGCGGGCCAGAGTTTGGTGCATGAGCAGTTCTTC
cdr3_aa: CASSLAGQSLVHEQFF

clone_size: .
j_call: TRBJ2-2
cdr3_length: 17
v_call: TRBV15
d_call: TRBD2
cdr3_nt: TGTGCCACCAGCAGAGAGGAATTAGCGGGGGTCACCGGGGAGCTGTTTTTT
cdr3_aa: CATSREELAGVTGELFF

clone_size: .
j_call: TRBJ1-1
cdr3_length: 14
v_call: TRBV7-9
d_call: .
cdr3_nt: TGTGCCAGCAGGTCACCCGGAGGGAGCACTGAAGCTTTCTTT
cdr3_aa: CASRSPGGSTEAFF

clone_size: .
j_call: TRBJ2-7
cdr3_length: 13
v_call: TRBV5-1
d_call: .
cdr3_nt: TGCGCCAGCAGCTTGGGGCTTGAGAGGGAGCAGTACTTC
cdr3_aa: CASSLGLEREQYF

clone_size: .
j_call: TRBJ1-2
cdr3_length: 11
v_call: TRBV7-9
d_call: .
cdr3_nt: TGTGCCAGCAGCCCCAGTCATGGCTACACCTTC
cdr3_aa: CASSPSHGYTF

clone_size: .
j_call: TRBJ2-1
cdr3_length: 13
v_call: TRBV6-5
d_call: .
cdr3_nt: TGTGCCAGCAGTTACTCCGAATACAATGAGCAGTTCTTC
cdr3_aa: CASSYSEYNEQFF

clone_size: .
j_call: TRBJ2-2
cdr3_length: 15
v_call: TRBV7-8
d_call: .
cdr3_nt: TGTGCCTGCAGCACCGCGCTCTTATCGGGCGGGGAGCTGTTTTTT
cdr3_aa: CACSTALLSGGELFF

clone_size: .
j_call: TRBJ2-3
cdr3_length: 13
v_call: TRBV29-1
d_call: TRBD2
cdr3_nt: TGCAGCGTGGCTAGCGGGAGCACAGATACGCAGTATTTT
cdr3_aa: CSVASGSTDTQYF

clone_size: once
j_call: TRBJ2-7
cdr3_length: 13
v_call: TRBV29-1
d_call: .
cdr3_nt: TGCAGCGTTGAGGGAGATAATTCCTACGAGCAGTACTTC
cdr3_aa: CSVEGDNSYEQYF

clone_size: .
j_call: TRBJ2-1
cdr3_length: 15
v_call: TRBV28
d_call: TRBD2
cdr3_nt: TGTGCCAGCAGTTATAGCGGGAGCTCCTACAATGAGCAGTTCTTC
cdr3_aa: CASSYSGSSYNEQFF

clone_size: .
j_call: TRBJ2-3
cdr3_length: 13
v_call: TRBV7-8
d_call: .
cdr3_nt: TGTGCCAGCAGCCCCGAGGGCAAGGTCGGGCAGTATTTT
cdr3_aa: CASSPEGKVGQYF

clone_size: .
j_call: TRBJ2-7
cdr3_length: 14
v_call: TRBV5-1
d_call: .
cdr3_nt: TGCGCCAGCAGCGGTTCGGACCAATCCTACGAGCAGTACTTC
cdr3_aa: CASSGSDQSYEQYF

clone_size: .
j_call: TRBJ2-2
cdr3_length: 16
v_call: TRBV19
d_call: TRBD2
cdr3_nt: TGTGCCAGTAGTACCTCTAGCGGGACGGGGATCGGGGAGCTGTTTTTT
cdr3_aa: CASSTSSGTGIGELFF

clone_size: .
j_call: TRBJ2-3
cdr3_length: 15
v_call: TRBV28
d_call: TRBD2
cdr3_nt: TGTGCCAGCAGGGGGCAGCGGGAAATCACAGATACGCAGTATTTT
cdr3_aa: CASRGQREITDTQYF

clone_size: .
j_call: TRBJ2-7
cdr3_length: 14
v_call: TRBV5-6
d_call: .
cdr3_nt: TGTGCCAGCAGCTTGGGGGCTAGCGCCTACGAGCAGTACTTC
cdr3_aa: CASSLGASAYEQYF

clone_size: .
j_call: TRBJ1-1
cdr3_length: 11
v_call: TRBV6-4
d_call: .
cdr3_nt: TGTGCCAACATAGGGGGTACTGAAGCTTTCTTT
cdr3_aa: CANIGGTEAFF

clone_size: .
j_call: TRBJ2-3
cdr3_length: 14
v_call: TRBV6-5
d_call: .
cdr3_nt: TGTGCCAGCAGTTACTCGGGGTGGCCAGATACGCAGTATTTT
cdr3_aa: CASSYSGWPDTQYF

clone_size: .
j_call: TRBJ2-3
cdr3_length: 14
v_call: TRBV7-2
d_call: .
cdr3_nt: TGTGCCAGCAGCCCCCGAACTAGTTCCGATACGCAGTATTTT
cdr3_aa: CASSPRTSSDTQYF

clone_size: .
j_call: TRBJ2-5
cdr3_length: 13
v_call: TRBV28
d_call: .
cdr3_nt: TGTGCCAGCAGTTTGTACGAGAAAGAGACCCAGTACTTC
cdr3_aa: CASSLYEKETQYF

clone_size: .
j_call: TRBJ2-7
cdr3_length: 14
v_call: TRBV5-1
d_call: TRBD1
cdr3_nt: TGCGCCAGCAGCTTGTCCGGGACAGGTTACGAGCAGTACTTC
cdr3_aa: CASSLSGTGYEQYF

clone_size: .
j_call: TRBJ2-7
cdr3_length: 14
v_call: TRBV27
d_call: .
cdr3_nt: TGTGCCAGCAGCCCCCGGGGCGGCTCCTACGAGCAGTACTTC
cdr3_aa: CASSPRGGSYEQYF

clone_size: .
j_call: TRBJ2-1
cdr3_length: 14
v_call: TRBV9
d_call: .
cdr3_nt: TGTGCCAGCAGCGTAGGCGGGCCCTACAATGAGCAGTTCTTC
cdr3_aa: CASSVGGPYNEQFF

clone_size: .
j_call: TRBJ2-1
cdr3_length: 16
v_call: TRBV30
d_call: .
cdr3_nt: TGTGCCTGGAGTGTGATCCTCCGCGAGCGGTACAATGAGCAGTTCTTC
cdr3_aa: CAWSVILRERYNEQFF

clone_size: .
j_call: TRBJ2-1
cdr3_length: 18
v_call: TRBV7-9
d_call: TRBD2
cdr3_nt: TGTGCCAGCAGCTTAATGAGAGGGCGCGGGAGCTCCTACAATGAGCAGTTCTTC
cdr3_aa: CASSLMRGRGSSYNEQFF

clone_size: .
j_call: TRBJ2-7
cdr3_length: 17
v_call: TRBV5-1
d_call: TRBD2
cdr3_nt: TGCGCCAGCAGCTTCTTCCCCCTAGGCGGGAGGGCCAACGAGCAGTACTTC
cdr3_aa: CASSFFPLGGRANEQYF

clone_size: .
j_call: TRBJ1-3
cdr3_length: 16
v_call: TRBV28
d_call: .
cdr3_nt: TGTGCCAGCAGCAACACCAACCCAGGGATCGGAAACACCATATATTTT
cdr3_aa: CASSNTNPGIGNTIYF

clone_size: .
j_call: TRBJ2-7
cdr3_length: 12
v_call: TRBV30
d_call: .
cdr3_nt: TGTGCCTGGAGTGGGACAGACTACGAGCAGTACTTC
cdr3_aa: CAWSGTDYEQYF

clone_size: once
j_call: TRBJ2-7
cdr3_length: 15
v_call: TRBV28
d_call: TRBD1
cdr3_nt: TGTGCCAGCAGCCTATTGGTGGGACAGCCCATGGGGCAGTACTTC
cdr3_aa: CASSLLVGQPMGQYF

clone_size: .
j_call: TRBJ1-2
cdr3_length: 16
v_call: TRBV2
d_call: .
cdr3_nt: TGTGCCAGCAGTGAAGCGCGAGGGGGTAGGGACTATGGCTACACCTTC
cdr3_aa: CASSEARGGRDYGYTF

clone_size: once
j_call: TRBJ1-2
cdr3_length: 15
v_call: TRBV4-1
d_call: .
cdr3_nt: TGCGCCAGCAGCCAAGATCAGGGAGCAGGGTATGGCTACACCTTC
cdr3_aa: CASSQDQGAGYGYTF